The present entry profiles one T cell receptor (beta chain) with its context. Its cognate antigen is unknown. The length of the CDR3 is 14 residues. Germline-derived CDR1 and CDR2 are SGHTA and FQGTGA. The V end was cut by 1 base, the J end by 1 base, with 7 bases between. The record originates from a study of memory B cells and T cells in multiple sclerosis. CFSE-dim autoproliferating and CFSE-high non-proliferating T cells from unstimulated culture were sequenced separately. Pooled replicate wells came from 5x10^7 CFSE-labeled PBMCs cultured less than eight days without stimulus. The protocol was immunoSEQ multiplex PCR, while the TCRdb copy is restricted to in-frame clones and leaves out a portion. The sample lists 10,000 to 15,000 clones; 80% to 90% were seen once.

This sequence joins TRBV7-3 and TRBJ1-1, with D possibly being TRBD1 (5 bases). The source of this sequence is a human donor with multiple sclerosis. Sequencing input: PBMCs from blood kept in culture. CDR3 nucleotide sequence: TGTGCCAGCAGCTTAAAAGGACAGAACACTGAAGCTTTCTTT. The encoded protein is CASSLKGQNTEAFF. Variable domain in full (rest from reference TRBV7-3 and TRBJ1-1): GAGVSQTPSNKVTEKGKYVELRCDPISGHTALYWYRQSLGQGPEFLIYFQGTGAADDSGLPNDRFFAVRPEGSVSTLKIQRTERGDSAVYLCASSLKGQNTEAFFGQGTRLTVV.